The rows below give T cell receptor beta chains drawn from one sample of a study of T cells in Graves' hyperthyroidism and ophthalmopathy. TCRdb called the multiplex PCR reads again in MiXCR, with one record for every CDR3 protein. The table includes roughly 420,000 distinct CDR3 sequences, around a sixth detected once. The sample was blood. The receptor source for this set is a young woman with Graves' hyperthyroidism. The CDR3 runs from the conserved cysteine through the conserved F or W. D genes are given only for firm matches. The size field is filled for only some rows; it gives once, few, many or a size class.

V	size	D	J	DNA	CDR3
TRBV7-2	few	TRBD1	TRBJ1-2	TGTGCCAGCAGCTTAGAAAAAGGGACAGCTTATGGCTACACCTTC	CASSLEKGTAYGYTF
TRBV6-2/TRBV6-3	many	NA	TRBJ1-1	TGTGCCAGCATGTGGCTCGCAGGGGATAGCTCTGAAGCTTTCTTT	CASMWLAGDSSEAFF
TRBV10-3	many	NA	TRBJ1-2	TGTGCCATCAGGGGGCAGGGTAACTATGGCTACACCTTC	CAIRGQGNYGYTF
TRBV15	many	NA	TRBJ2-3	TGTGCCACCGGAGGATATAGCACAGATACGCAGTATTTT	CATGGYSTDTQYF
TRBV10-2	few	NA	TRBJ2-3	TGCGCCAGCAGACCGTTCGAACTAGTGGGGGGCTTAGATACGCAGTATTTT	CASRPFELVGGLDTQYF
TRBV2	many	NA	TRBJ1-2	TGTGCCAGCAGTGAAGATTCCTTTGGCTACACCTTC	CASSEDSFGYTF
TRBV15	many	NA	TRBJ2-3	TGTGCCACCAGCAGAGATTATCAGGGAGGTACGCAGTATTTT	CATSRDYQGGTQYF
TRBV18	many	TRBD1	TRBJ1-1	TGTGCCAGCTCACCACGGGGACAGGGGGTTACTGAAGCTTTCTTT	CASSPRGQGVTEAFF
TRBV5-5	many	TRBD2	TRBJ2-1	TGTGCCAGCAGCTTGGAGGCTAGCGGGTTATACAATGAGCAGTTCTTC	CASSLEASGLYNEQFF
TRBV3-1	many	NA	TRBJ1-2	TGTGCCAGCAGCCGGGGTAACTATGGCTACACCTTC	CASSRGNYGYTF
TRBV11-2	many	TRBD1	TRBJ1-6	TGTGCCAGCAGCTATCTACAGGGGTATTCACCCCTCCACTTT	CASSYLQGYSPLHF
TRBV11-3	many	TRBD1	TRBJ1-1	TGTGCCAGCAGCTTAGGAGGACAGGGGGCAGGTGAAGCTTTCTTT	CASSLGGQGAGEAFF
TRBV20-1	many	TRBD1	TRBJ1-2	TGCAGTGGCCCGGGACAGGGCTATGGCTACACCTTC	CSGPGQGYGYTF
TRBV6-2/TRBV6-3	NA	NA	TRBJ2-3	TGTGCCAGCAGTTACTCGAGGTCGAGGAGAGATACGCAGTATTTT	CASSYSRSRRDTQYF
TRBV12-3/TRBV12-4	NA	NA	TRBJ2-6	TGTGCCAGCAGTATATCTTCTGGGGCCAACTTCCTGACTTTC	CASSISSGANFLTF
TRBV2	many	NA	TRBJ2-3	TGTGCCAGCGCCGGAAGGCAGAGAGATACGCAGTATTTT	CASAGRQRDTQYF
TRBV19	NA	TRBD2	TRBJ2-1	TGTGCCTCCAGCCCGGTGGAGGGGAGGGCCGTGAATGAGCAGTTCTTC	CASSPVEGRAVNEQFF
TRBV6-5	few	TRBD1	TRBJ2-7	TGTGCCAGCAGTTACCTTAAGTCCCGGGACAGGGTTGGCCACGAGCAGTACTTC	CASSYLKSRDRVGHEQYF
TRBV7-2	many	TRBD1	TRBJ2-1	TGTGCCAGCAGCACGAGGACAGGGGACAATGAGCAGTTCTTC	CASSTRTGDNEQFF
TRBV7-2	many	NA	TRBJ2-2	TGTGCCAGCAGCTTCTCCGGGACTTCGAACACCGGGGAGCTGTTTTTT	CASSFSGTSNTGELFF
TRBV9	NA	TRBD2	TRBJ2-5	TGTGCCAGCAGCGTAGAGGCTAGCGGGTTCCAAGAGACCCAGTACTTC	CASSVEASGFQETQYF
TRBV9	NA	NA	TRBJ1-2	TGTGCCAGCAGCGGGATAGGGGGATATGGCTACACCTTC	CASSGIGGYGYTF
TRBV6-1	NA	NA	TRBJ1-5	TGTGCCAGCCGATTCAGGGATAATCAGCCCCAGCATTTT	CASRFRDNQPQHF
TRBV20-1	few	NA	TRBJ2-7	TGCAGTGCCCCCGTCGGGGGAGAATACGAGCAGTACTTC	CSAPVGGEYEQYF
TRBV4-2	few	TRBD2	TRBJ2-3	TGTGCCAGCAGCCAATACGCGGATAGCGGGGGTACAGATACGCAGTATTTT	CASSQYADSGGTDTQYF
TRBV12-3/TRBV12-4	few	NA	TRBJ1-1	TGTGCCAGCGGTCTAGCGGGTATGAACACTGAAGCTTTCTTT	CASGLAGMNTEAFF
TRBV24-1	few	TRBD1	TRBJ1-1	TGTGCCACCAGACCCGACAGGGGCGAAGCTTTCTTT	CATRPDRGEAFF
TRBV7-7	NA	TRBD2	TRBJ2-1	TGTGCTAGCAGCCGGACTAGCTACAATGAGCAGTTCTTC	CASSRTSYNEQFF
TRBV28	many	TRBD2	TRBJ2-1	TGTGCCAGCAGTTTCCGGGCTAGCGGGAGTCGGTTGAGACGCAATGAGCAGTTCTTC	CASSFRASGSRLRRNEQFF
TRBV6-1	few	NA	TRBJ2-1	TGTGCCAGCACCCACTCCTACAATGAGCAGTTCTTC	CASTHSYNEQFF
TRBV28	many	TRBD1	TRBJ2-7	TGTGCCAGCAGATCCCCCGGGACAGGGGCAGGCGAGCAGTACTTC	CASRSPGTGAGEQYF
TRBV18	few	TRBD1	TRBJ2-1	TGTGCCAGCGGGTGGGACAGGTTCTCCTACAATGAGCAGTTCTTC	CASGWDRFSYNEQFF
TRBV10-3	NA	TRBD1	TRBJ1-6	TGTGCCATCAGGCCCGACAGGGCGGGCTCACCCCTCCACTTT	CAIRPDRAGSPLHF
TRBV9	few	NA	TRBJ1-1	TGTGCCAGCAGCGTAGACGCGGCCGCGGACACTGAAGCTTTCTTT	CASSVDAAADTEAFF
TRBV28	many	TRBD1	TRBJ1-6	TGTGCCAGCAGTTTCTCGGGACAGGGTACCTCACCCCTCCACTTT	CASSFSGQGTSPLHF
TRBV29-1	many	NA	TRBJ2-1	TGCAGCGTCAAGGGTCGCGGGAACGACAATGAGCAGTTCTTC	CSVKGRGNDNEQFF
TRBV12-5	NA	NA	TRBJ2-2	TGTGCTAGTGGTTTGTTGGGGGGCACCGGGGAGCTGTTTTTT	CASGLLGGTGELFF
TRBV5-5	few	TRBD2	TRBJ2-3	TGTGTCAGCAGCTTGCGACTAGCGGGAGGTACAGATACGCAGTATTTT	CVSSLRLAGGTDTQYF
TRBV4-2	once	TRBD1	TRBJ1-2	TGTGCCAGCAGCCCGGGCGTCGAACAGGGGAACTATGGCTACACCTTC	CASSPGVEQGNYGYTF
TRBV28	few	TRBD1	TRBJ1-6	TGTGCCAGCAGAGCAGGGGGCGGGGATAATTCACCCCTCCACTTT	CASRAGGGDNSPLHF
TRBV19	NA	TRBD2	TRBJ2-2	TGTGCCAGTAGTATAGGAGGACTAGCGGGAGGTTTCGGCACCGGGGAGCTGTTTTTT	CASSIGGLAGGFGTGELFF
TRBV2	many	NA	TRBJ2-7	TGTGCCAGTCTGGGGCGGGTCCGATCCTACGAGCAGTACTTC	CASLGRVRSYEQYF
TRBV11-2	many	NA	TRBJ2-5	TGTGCCAGCAGCTTGGGGCTGACTACCACAGTTCTCAAGAGAAAGGAGACCCAGTACTTC	CASSLGLTTTVLKRKETQYF
TRBV20-1	NA	NA	TRBJ1-1	TGCAGTGCTAGAGACGCAGGGGTGTTGAACACTGAAGCTTTCTTT	CSARDAGVLNTEAFF
TRBV7-2	many	NA	TRBJ2-2	TGTGCCAGCAGCTTAACAGGGTTACCCGGGGAGCTGTTTTTT	CASSLTGLPGELFF
TRBV20-1	many	TRBD1	TRBJ2-2	TGCAGTGCCCCCTCAGGGGGCAGCGGGGAGCTGTTTTTT	CSAPSGGSGELFF
TRBV5-4	NA	NA	TRBJ1-6	TGTGCCAGCAGCTTGTTGTTTGGACGCCATAGGGATTCACCCCTCCACTTT	CASSLLFGRHRDSPLHF
TRBV3-1	many	NA	TRBJ1-2	TGTGCCAGCAGCCTACAGGCAGGGAACTATGGCTACACCTTC	CASSLQAGNYGYTF
TRBV7-9	many	TRBD2	TRBJ2-7	TGTGCCAGCAGCCCCGGGGGGAGGGCCTACGAGCAGTACTTC	CASSPGGRAYEQYF
TRBV28	many	NA	TRBJ1-4	TGTGCCAGCAGGGGGGGGTCGGAATCGGAAAAACTGTTTTTT	CASRGGSESEKLFF
TRBV3-1	many	NA	TRBJ1-2	TGTGCCAGCAGCCAAGTTCCAGGGAACTATGGCTACACCTTC	CASSQVPGNYGYTF
TRBV6-1	many	TRBD1	TRBJ1-2	TGTGCCAGCAGTGGATACGAGACAGGGGCTGGCTACACCTTC	CASSGYETGAGYTF
TRBV20-1	few	NA	TRBJ2-3	TGCAGTGCTAGACTCGGATGGGGGAGCACAGATACGCAGTATTTT	CSARLGWGSTDTQYF
TRBV12-3/TRBV12-4	many	TRBD1	TRBJ1-1	TGTGCCAGCAGTCCCAGGGGGGGCCTAGAGGGCAAAGCTTTCTTT	CASSPRGGLEGKAFF
TRBV15	few	TRBD1	TRBJ1-1	TGTGCCACCAGCAACCCAGGGGGCAGAACTTTCTTT	CATSNPGGRTFF
TRBV12-3/TRBV12-4	many	TRBD1	TRBJ1-4	TGTGCCAGCAGTACCCCGGGACAGGGGGATGAAAAACTGTTTTTT	CASSTPGQGDEKLFF
TRBV7-2	many	NA	TRBJ2-7	TGTGCCAGCAGCCGTCCCGGAAGGAACAGGGTTGGCGAGCAGTACTTC	CASSRPGRNRVGEQYF